This TCR beta chain came from a study of blood T cell repertoires in COVID-19. About the study: Samples taken during acute and convalescent COVID-19 were collected in the United States, Italy and Spain. From T cells, B-cell-depleted T cells, or PBMCs came the material, which was cDNA or gDNA.

The CDR3 has 15 residues. CDR1 is LNHDA and CDR2 is SQIVND in the germline V gene (reference sequence). The V segment lost 4 bases and the J segment 5 bases; nucleotides outside the gene matches: 6. How the authors handled the data: Nucleated cell counts were estimated from reference gene primer amplification. Data came from immunoSEQ multiplex PCR; TCRdb stores just in-frame clones and leaves some out. V and J calls and clone size are those listed in that table; D and trimming were worked out from the DNA. The table includes 35,000 to 50,000 clones, roughly 85% detected once. The sample comprised peripheral blood. The receptor was derived from a woman in her seventies with acute or convalescent COVID-19. The chain is built from TRBV19 and TRBJ2-1; TRBD2 matches at 9 bases. The CDR3, as DNA: TGTGCCAGTAGTACCCAGACTAGCGGAGACAATGAGCAGTTCTTC. Translating it yields CASSTQTSGDNEQFF.